The sequence of this T cell receptor (beta chain) was determined in a study of blood T cell repertoires in COVID-19. On the study more broadly: Acute-phase and convalescent COVID-19 samples originated in the United States, Italy and Spain.

The CDR3 is made up of 12 amino acids. Trimming removed 5 bases at V and 6 bases at J, with 11 bases between. Source study methods: Scientists estimated how many nucleated cells there were by amplifying reference gene primers. Sequencing was performed with immunoSEQ multiplex PCR; in TCRdb, only in-frame clones are kept and a portion is missing. V and J calls and clone size are those listed in that table; D and trimming were worked out from the DNA. The table includes about 120,000 clones, about 87% detected once. The sample comprised peripheral blood. The V call is TRBV12-3 or TRBV12-4, the J call TRBJ2-7; tentatively, D is TRBD1 (6 bases). This TCR was recovered from a woman in her seventies with acute or convalescent COVID-19. The CDR3 DNA follows: TGTGCCAGCAGTCCCCAGGGGTTCGAGCAGTACTTC. It is translated as CASSPQGFEQYF.